What follows are 4 T cell receptor beta chains derived from one specimen sequenced in a study of robustness of blood B and T cell sequencing. TCR beta repertoires were quantified from mRNA rather than genomic DNA. cDNA was made with a 5' template-switch oligo adding a universal priming site. Every cDNA molecule received a random 12-nucleotide UMI from the template-switch oligo. Via MiXCR, TCRdb re-called the PCR reads, giving one row per CDR3 protein. The repertoire holds some 1,600 distinct CDR3 sequences, with roughly two thirds as singletons. Sequencing was carried out using peripheral blood. The receptors derive from a human donor in good health.

V usage is TRBV6-1 and J usage is TRBJ1-1; D uncertain. This CDR3 has 13 residues. The V end lost 5 bases, the J end lost 0 bases, and 7 bases lay between the germline ends. Germline CDR1 and CDR2: MNHNS and SASEGT. The CDR3 DNA follows: TGTGCCAGCAGTAAAGTCATGAACACTGAAGCTTTCTTT. Translation gives CASSKVMNTEAFF.

This sequence joins TRBV4-2 and TRBJ1-6; D possibly corresponds to TRBD1 (5 bases). V dropped 0 bases and J dropped 7 bases, with 10 bases sitting between them. This CDR3 is built from 15 residues. Germline values: CDR1 LGHNA, CDR2 YNFKEQ. CDR3 nucleotides: TGTGCCAGCAGCCAAGACTACTGGGGGAATTCACCCCTCCACTTT. It encodes CASSQDYWGNSPLHF.

The chain combines TRBV12-5 with TRBJ1-5; D may be TRBD1 (6 bases). The germline V gene encodes CDR1 LGHNT and CDR2 FRNRAP. Trimming removed 0 bases from V and 2 bases from J, with 14 bases in between. This CDR3 has 17 residues. CDR3 sequence: CASGLVQGGRGNQPQHF. As DNA, the CDR3 is TGTGCTAGTGGTTTGGTACAGGGAGGGAGGGGCAATCAGCCCCAGCATTTT.

CDR3 DNA: TGTGCCAGCAGTCGGGGGGTGAACACTGAAGCTTTCTTT. Protein: CASSRGVNTEAFF. The chain is built from TRBV5-4 and TRBJ1-1; D is perhaps TRBD1 (5 bases). There are 13 residues in the CDR3. The V gene lost 5 bases and the J gene lost 0 bases, with 8 bases spanning the gap. The germline V gene encodes CDR1 SGHNT and CDR2 YYREEE (reference sequence). Full variable domain (rest looked up from reference TRBV5-4 and TRBJ1-1): ETGVTQSPTHLIKTRGQQVTLRCSSQSGHNTVSWYQQALGQGPQFIFQYYREEENGRGNFPPRFSGLQFPNYSSELNVNALELDDSALYLCASSRGVNTEAFFGQGTRLTVV.